These 27 T cell receptor beta chains share one sample of origin, sequenced in a study of blood T cell repertoires in COVID-19. Repertoires were generated with immunoSEQ multiplex PCR, while TCRdb's copy carries only in-frame clones and drops some. The sample contains about 59,000 clones, less than 85% of which appear only once. Sequencing was done on a sample of peripheral blood. The receptor source for this set is a woman aged 45 to 65 with active or convalescent COVID-19.

In its sample, this clone was seen many times. This chain links TRBV2 with TRBJ2-1; a weak D match, TRBD2 (5 bases). Germline V gene data show CDR1 as SNHLY and CDR2 as FYNNEI. V was trimmed by 5 bases and J by 4 bases, leaving 9 bases between them. This CDR3 has 13 amino acids. The CDR3 region is CASSLGNYNEQFF. The CDR3 DNA sequence: TGTGCCAGCAGTCTCGGGAATTACAATGAGCAGTTCTTC.

The rearrangement uses TRBV11-2 and TRBJ2-5; a possible D gene is TRBD1 (6 bases). Germline CDR1 reads SGHAT; CDR2 reads FQNNGV. V dropped 5 bases and J dropped 5 bases, with 21 bases sitting between them. The CDR3 is 16 amino acids. Here the CDR3 DNA reads TGTGCCAGCAGCCGCTTGGGCGGGCAGGGGAGTGAGACCCAGTACTTC. It encodes CASSRLGGQGSETQYF.

The chain is built from TRBV5-1 and TRBJ1-1; D may be TRBD1 (5 bases). The CDR3 totals 14 residues. Germline V gene data show CDR1 as SGHRS and CDR2 as YFSETQ. V was shortened by 2 bases and J by 2 bases, with 10 bases between the two germline ends. In nucleotides, the CDR3 is TGCGCCAGCAGCTTCGGACATCGCAACACTGAAGCTTTCTTT. Protein sequence: CASSFGHRNTEAFF.

Judged by abundance, this clone is medium-sized (0.01 to 0.1%). V usage is TRBV15 and J usage is TRBJ2-7; 8 positions match TRBD1. Germline loops: CDR1 LNHNV, CDR2 YYDKDF (reference sequence). V shed 4 bases and J 0 bases; nucleotides not matched to a gene: 5. This CDR3 has 15 residues. CDR3 amino acids: CATSNGQGYSYEQYF. DNA of the CDR3: TGTGCCACCAGCAACGGACAGGGCTACTCCTACGAGCAGTACTTC.

This rearrangement joins TRBV21-1 to TRBJ1-2; TRBD1, the D gene given by the table, was not confirmed from the DNA. TRBV21-1 is tagged as a pseudogene. The length of the CDR3 is 15 residues. CDR3 sequence reads: CASSKGTGRVYGYTF. The CDR3, as DNA: TGTGCCAGCAGCAAAGGGACAGGTAGGGTCTATGGCTACACCTTC.

Only one count was recorded for this clone. The CDR3 DNA follows: TGTGCCAGCAGTGAACCAGGGGCAGGTGGCTACACCTTC. As protein: CASSEPGAGGYTF. This chain connects TRBV25-1 to TRBJ1-2, with D possibly matching TRBD1 (6 bases). Trimming took 2 bases from V and 7 from J, leaving 11 bases between them. Per the germline V gene, CDR1 is MGHDK and CDR2 is SYGVNS. The CDR3 is 13 residues long.

The chain is built from TRBV5-5 and TRBJ2-1; TRBD2 might be the D (6 bases). The CDR3 totals 15 residues. V gave up 2 bases and J gave up 4 bases, with 13 bases separating them. Germline CDR1 and CDR2: SGHKS and YYEKEE (reference sequence). Here the CDR3 DNA reads TGTGCCAGCAGCTTTTCGGGGGAGGAGTACAATGAGCAGTTCTTC. Translating gives CASSFSGEEYNEQFF.

This rearrangement joins TRBV19 to TRBJ2-2, with 11 bases lining up with TRBD2. V was clipped by 8 bases and J by 0 bases; unmatched bases: 14. The germline V gene has CDR1 LNHDA and CDR2 SQIVND (reference sequence). The CDR3 consists of 19 residues. CDR3 sequence: CASQGSWASGRTNTGELFF. The CDR3 region has the DNA TGTGCCAGTCAGGGATCCTGGGCTAGCGGGAGGACGAACACCGGGGAGCTGTTTTTT. The variable domain in full, completed from reference TRBV19 and TRBJ2-2, reads DGGITQSPKYLFRKEGQNVTLSCEQNLNHDAMYWYRQDPGQGLRLIYYSQIVNDFQKGDIAEGYSVSREKKESFPLTVTSAQKNPTAFYLCASQGSWASGRTNTGELFFGEGSRLTVL.

The rearrangement uses TRBV20-1 and TRBJ2-3; D remains ambiguous. V was cut by 0 bases and J by 6 bases, with 4 bases left in between. Germline CDR1 DFQATT, CDR2 SNEGSKA (reference sequence). The CDR3 loop spans 11 amino acids. The CDR3 reads CSARDPDTQYF. The CDR3 DNA reads as TGCAGTGCTAGAGATCCGGATACGCAGTATTTT.

The J gene is TRBJ2-7, the V gene TRBV6-5; 11 bases are shared with TRBD2. Germline CDR1 reads MNHEY; CDR2 reads SVGAGI. Trimming cost V 6 bases and J 2 bases; bases outside gene matches: 3. The length of the CDR3 is 14 residues. CDR3 sequence (DNA): TGTGCCAGCAGAATGACTAGCGGGGCCTACGAGCAGTACTTC. Translating it yields CASRMTSGAYEQYF.

This chain links TRBV27 with TRBJ2-5, with TRBD2 as a possible D gene (5 bases). Germline-derived CDR1 and CDR2 are MNHEY and SMNVEV (reference sequence). The CDR3 loop spans 14 amino acids. Trimming removed 5 bases at V and 4 bases at J, with 14 bases between. DNA for the CDR3: TGTGCCAGCAGTCCATCGGGGAGTTCAGAGACCCAGTACTTC. This translates into CASSPSGSSETQYF.

The genes are TRBV11-2 and TRBJ1-1; D not resolved. The V gene lost 6 bases and the J gene lost 7 bases, with 9 bases spanning the gap. The CDR3 runs to 11 residues. From germline, CDR1 is SGHAT and CDR2 FQNNGV. CDR3 coding DNA: TGTGCCAGCAGGCACGGGATTGAAGCTTTCTTT. This encodes CASRHGIEAFF.

The chain recombines TRBV21-1 with TRBJ2-1; TRBD2 is the table's D call and was not checked against the DNA. TRBV21-1 is flagged as a pseudogene. The CDR3 consists of 17 residues. CDR3 region: CASSKGEAGGPYNEQFF. The CDR3 nucleotides are TGTGCCAGCAGCAAAGGCGAGGCGGGAGGCCCTTACAATGAGCAGTTCTTC.

The V and J genes are TRBV9 and TRBJ2-1; D is possibly TRBD2 (5 bases). Trimming left V 8 bases short and J 5 bases short, with 14 bases between. The CDR3 consists of 13 residues. Germline CDR1 reads SGDLS; CDR2 reads YYNGEE. The CDR3 DNA follows: TGTGCCAGTGGTCGGCGGGCCGACAATGAGCAGTTCTTC. This encodes CASGRRADNEQFF.

This chain uses TRBV7-9 with TRBJ1-6; 7 nucleotides line up with TRBD1. Per the germline V gene, CDR1 is SEHNR and CDR2 is FQNEAQ (reference sequence). The V segment lost 5 bases and the J segment 5 bases; nucleotides outside the gene matches: 3. The CDR3 contains 14 residues. CDR3 coding DNA: TGTGCCAGCAGCCGGGACAGTAATAATTCACCCCTCCACTTT. Its protein product is CASSRDSNNSPLHF.

This clone was seen only once. J is TRBJ1-1 and V is TRBV27; D not resolved. Trimming pared 4 bases from V and 5 bases from J, leaving 14 bases between. Germline assignment: CDR1 MNHEY and CDR2 SMNVEV (reference sequence). The CDR3 loop spans 14 amino acids. The CDR3 here is CASSSQQRTTEAFF. The CDR3 DNA is TGTGCCAGCAGTTCCCAGCAACGGACTACTGAAGCTTTCTTT.

This clone was seen a few times. This chain uses TRBV30 with TRBJ1-2; TRBD1 is a possible D gene (6 bases). V lost 5 bases and J 4 bases, leaving 20 bases between the germline ends. The CDR3 is 15 residues long. CDR1 GTSNPN and CDR2 SVGIG come from the germline V gene (reference sequence). CDR3 DNA sequence: TGTGCCTGGGAAGTACGAGGACAGTCTACCTATGGCTACACCTTC. Translated, it gives CAWEVRGQSTYGYTF.

The chain is built from TRBV29-1 and TRBJ1-2, with D possibly being TRBD1 (6 bases). The CDR3 totals 14 residues. The germline V gene encodes CDR1 SQVTM and CDR2 ANQGSEA. V was clipped by 3 bases and J by 4 bases, with 15 bases between them. This CDR3 is CSVDTGQLFYGYTF. As DNA, the CDR3 is TGCAGCGTTGATACGGGACAACTATTCTATGGCTACACCTTC.

This clone was seen a single time. This sequence joins TRBV19 and TRBJ2-1; TRBD2 matches 7 bases. V lost 2 bases and J lost 5; bases outside the gene matches: 12. This CDR3 has 17 residues. Germline-derived CDR1 and CDR2 are LNHDA and SQIVND (reference sequence). The CDR3 DNA follows: TGTGCCAGTAGTATACTCCCCGGGCGGGGGATCCACAATGAGCAGTTCTTC. This encodes CASSILPGRGIHNEQFF.

This clone was counted only a few times. The rearrangement uses TRBV24-1 and TRBJ2-3; no definite D call. Trimming removed 4 bases at V and 7 bases at J, with 17 bases between. This CDR3 spans 15 amino acids. The germline V gene has CDR1 KGHDR and CDR2 SFDVKD. The CDR3 loop is CATSEGWASQNTQYF. CDR3 coding DNA: TGTGCCACCAGTGAGGGCTGGGCCTCTCAAAATACGCAGTATTTT.

V and J are TRBV19 and TRBJ2-7, with D unresolved. Germline assignment: CDR1 LNHDA and CDR2 SQIVND (reference sequence). V lost 5 bases to trimming and J lost 7 bases, with 15 bases between them. The CDR3 contains 13 residues. Here the CDR3 reads CASSPQMPREQYF. The CDR3 bases are TGTGCCAGTAGTCCCCAGATGCCGCGGGAGCAGTACTTC.

The gene calls are TRBV9 and TRBJ2-3; 9 nucleotides line up with TRBD2. J was trimmed by 6 bases and V by 1 base; bases with no gene match: 6. The CDR3 runs 15 residues. Germline CDR1 is SGDLS and CDR2 is YYNGEE. CDR3 DNA sequence: TGTGCCAGCAGCGTACTAGCGGGACGAGTTGATACGCAGTATTTT. Its translation: CASSVLAGRVDTQYF.

V gene TRBV4-1 combines with J gene TRBJ2-1; 7 nucleotides line up with TRBD2. The germline V gene encodes CDR1 MGHRA and CDR2 YSYEKL. This CDR3 is 17 amino acids long. Losses at the gene ends were 2 bases for V and 3 bases for J; bases not matched to a gene: 10. In DNA, the CDR3 is TGCGCCAGCAGCCAACAATTAACTAGCGCGGACTACAATGAGCAGTTCTTC. It codes for CASSQQLTSADYNEQFF.

The V call is TRBV6-5, the J call TRBJ1-1, with a possible D match to TRBD1 (6 bases). The length of the CDR3 is 14 residues. Trimming shortened V by 4 bases and J by 4 bases, and 13 bases separated the two germline ends. The germline V gene has CDR1 MNHEY and CDR2 SVGAGI. In nucleotides, the CDR3 is TGTGCCAGCAGTTTATCCACGGACAGCACTGAAGCTTTCTTT. Translation: CASSLSTDSTEAFF.

The chain employs TRBV7-9 and TRBJ1-2, with D perhaps TRBD1 (6 bases). The CDR3 is 13 amino acids. Deletions cut 5 bases from V and 4 bases from J, with 11 bases between. The germline V gene has CDR1 SEHNR and CDR2 FQNEAQ (reference sequence). The DNA for the CDR3 is TGTGCCAGCAGCCCGGGACAAAGCTATGGCTACACCTTC. Translation: CASSPGQSYGYTF. Full variable domain (outside the CDR3, taken from reference TRBV7-9 and TRBJ1-2): DTGVSQNPRHKITKRGQNVTFRCDPISEHNRLYWYRQTLGQGPEFLTYFQNEAQLEKSRLLSDRFSAERPKGSFSTLEIQRTEQGDSAMYLCASSPGQSYGYTFGSGTRLTVV.

The rearrangement joins TRBV7-9 to TRBJ2-7, with 8 bases matching TRBD1. The CDR3 consists of 14 residues. V lost 4 bases and J lost 2; bases outside the gene matches: 4. Germline V gene sequence: CDR1 SEHNR, CDR2 FQNEAQ (reference sequence). CDR3: CASSSRTGPYEQYF. The DNA of the CDR3 is TGTGCCAGCAGCTCTAGGACAGGGCCCTACGAGCAGTACTTC.

This chain joins TRBV5-4 and TRBJ1-2; a weak D match, TRBD1 (5 bases). Deletions cut 2 bases from V and 7 bases from J, with 21 bases between. This CDR3 region has 16 residues. Germline loops: CDR1 SGHNT, CDR2 YYREEE (reference sequence). This chain's CDR3 is CASSFGGTSAGGGYTF. CDR3 nucleotide sequence: TGTGCCAGCAGCTTCGGCGGGACTTCCGCAGGAGGTGGCTACACCTTC. The full variable domain, rest sourced from reference TRBV5-4 and TRBJ1-2, is ETGVTQSPTHLIKTRGQQVTLRCSSQSGHNTVSWYQQALGQGPQFIFQYYREEENGRGNFPPRFSGLQFPNYSSELNVNALELDDSALYLCASSFGGTSAGGGYTFGSGTRLTVV.